This is a list of T cell receptor beta chains from one sample in a study of blood T cells in healthy people across ages. TCRdb re-derived calls from the 5' RACE reads in MiXCR, one entry per CDR3 protein. The sample includes approximately 880,000 distinct CDR3 sequences, around 48% of them seen just once. The sequencing input was blood. The receptors shown here come from a young man in good health. CDR3s leave out the opening cysteine and the closing phenylalanine or tryptophan.

J gene: TRBJ2-7; V gene: TRBV25-1; CDR3 protein: ASSEQDTTYEQY
J gene: TRBJ1-5; V gene: TRBV20-1; CDR3 protein: SATGTGVSNQPQH
J gene: TRBJ1-5; V gene: TRBV6-5; CDR3 protein: ASRIQENQPQH
J gene: TRBJ1-4; V gene: TRBV4-1; CDR3 protein: ASSQDLGALF
J gene: TRBJ2-1; V gene: TRBV27; CDR3 protein: ASSPTTGGNEQF
J gene: TRBJ1-2; V gene: TRBV4-3; CDR3 protein: ASSPGQGIGGYT
J gene: TRBJ2-1; V gene: TRBV20-1; CDR3 protein: SAGAVSSYNEQF
J gene: TRBJ2-7; V gene: TRBV30; CDR3 protein: AWSRDSRTYEQY
J gene: TRBJ1-6; V gene: TRBV2; CDR3 protein: ASSVDKDRTSFYNSPLH
J gene: TRBJ2-1; V gene: TRBV6-6; CDR3 protein: ASSYSGAGADEQF
J gene: TRBJ1-6; V gene: TRBV7-2; CDR3 protein: ASSAPGTANSPLH
J gene: TRBJ2-1; V gene: TRBV29-1; CDR3 protein: SVPQGAPGEQF
J gene: TRBJ1-2; V gene: TRBV20-1; CDR3 protein: SARAQTVGGYT
J gene: TRBJ2-5; V gene: TRBV9; CDR3 protein: ASSSNSGGYQETQY
J gene: TRBJ1-5; V gene: TRBV7-2; CDR3 protein: ASSFGTGHNQPQH
J gene: TRBJ2-1; V gene: TRBV5-1; CDR3 protein: ASSRLAGVYNEQF
J gene: TRBJ1-1; V gene: TRBV7-3; CDR3 protein: ASSATGGPPEAF
J gene: TRBJ2-5; V gene: TRBV6-6; CDR3 protein: ASSSPGRAGQETQY
J gene: TRBJ2-1; V gene: TRBV4-2; CDR3 protein: ASSQDRGGQAYNEQF
J gene: TRBJ2-3; V gene: TRBV20-1; CDR3 protein: SARTSGGSTDTQY
J gene: TRBJ2-3; V gene: TRBV7-2; CDR3 protein: ASSLRLAGSDTQY
J gene: TRBJ2-7; V gene: TRBV6-6; CDR3 protein: ASSYSMSGEQY
J gene: TRBJ2-3; V gene: TRBV12-3/TRBV12-4; CDR3 protein: ASSLGTLNTDTQY
J gene: TRBJ2-3; V gene: TRBV27; CDR3 protein: ASSFWGSGLPDTQY
J gene: TRBJ2-1; V gene: TRBV11-2; CDR3 protein: ASSHGFNEQF
J gene: TRBJ2-1; V gene: TRBV9; CDR3 protein: ASSVGGGGRNEQF
J gene: TRBJ2-5; V gene: TRBV29-1; CDR3 protein: SVGNGTGPQETQY
J gene: TRBJ1-2; V gene: TRBV10-3; CDR3 protein: AIGGMDLGRGYT
J gene: TRBJ1-1; V gene: TRBV14; CDR3 protein: ASSQGGANTEAF
J gene: TRBJ2-3; V gene: TRBV10-3; CDR3 protein: AISNQIAWAADTQY
J gene: TRBJ2-5; V gene: TRBV20-1; CDR3 protein: SARGPFGAQY
J gene: TRBJ2-7; V gene: TRBV7-9; CDR3 protein: ASSFSSDEQY
J gene: TRBJ2-1; V gene: TRBV5-6; CDR3 protein: ASSLSEAEQF
J gene: TRBJ2-7; V gene: TRBV29-1; CDR3 protein: SVEEVGRTTYEQY
J gene: TRBJ2-7; V gene: TRBV5-1; CDR3 protein: ASSPIDIFDEQY
J gene: TRBJ2-4; V gene: TRBV6-6; CDR3 protein: ASSYGTGKVAKNIQY
J gene: TRBJ2-3; V gene: TRBV7-9; CDR3 protein: ASSWDGGGGADTQY
J gene: TRBJ1-2; V gene: TRBV6-5; CDR3 protein: ASSNGRSYT
J gene: TRBJ2-1; V gene: TRBV3-1; CDR3 protein: ASSQDRQINEQF
J gene: TRBJ1-2; V gene: TRBV29-1; CDR3 protein: SVGTGGDGYT
J gene: TRBJ1-5; V gene: TRBV4-1; CDR3 protein: ASSPGQGIQPQH
J gene: TRBJ2-7; V gene: TRBV29-1; CDR3 protein: SAVDRGSHEQY
J gene: TRBJ2-1; V gene: TRBV6-5; CDR3 protein: ASSYGVGAGVYNEQF
J gene: TRBJ2-5; V gene: TRBV20-1; CDR3 protein: SARFLAGAGVQETQY
J gene: TRBJ1-4; V gene: TRBV7-2; CDR3 protein: ASSYTGTTNKKLF
J gene: NA; V gene: TRBV4-2; CDR3 protein: ASSRGSGEQY
J gene: TRBJ2-2; V gene: TRBV5-5; CDR3 protein: ASSLTSGTGNTGELF
J gene: TRBJ1-2; V gene: TRBV4-2; CDR3 protein: ASSRAERVKGSYGYT
J gene: NA; V gene: TRBV12-3/TRBV12-4; CDR3 protein: ASSSRAPVNRGTQY
J gene: TRBJ2-1; V gene: TRBV3-1; CDR3 protein: ASSQGGTGVHNEQF
J gene: TRBJ2-2; V gene: TRBV3-1; CDR3 protein: ASSQDTGWTGELF
J gene: TRBJ2-3; V gene: TRBV29-1; CDR3 protein: SVDQVTDTQY
J gene: TRBJ2-3; V gene: TRBV12-3/TRBV12-4; CDR3 protein: ASRLRSDTQY
J gene: TRBJ2-3; V gene: TRBV6-2/TRBV6-3; CDR3 protein: ASSYSGSSSTDTQY